This T cell receptor (beta chain) originates from a study of blood T cell repertoires in COVID-19. About the research overall: The samples span acute and convalescent COVID-19 from the United States, Italy and Spain. T cells, B-cell-depleted T cells, or PBMCs provided the cDNA or gDNA that served as material.

V dropped 2 bases and J dropped 0; count of bases not matched to a gene: 9. Germline V lookup: CDR1 SNHLY, CDR2 FYNNEI. The CDR3 has 18 residues. In the original workflow: By means of reference gene primer amplification, nucleated cell counts were estimated. Only in-frame clones appear in the TCRdb table, and some are missing; sequencing was by immunoSEQ multiplex PCR. V, J and clone size are those of that table, while D and trimming were read from the DNA. The sample yields 250,000 to 350,000 clones, just over 85% seen once. The rearrangement links TRBV2 to TRBJ2-3; 9 nucleotides match TRBD2. The sequenced sample consisted of peripheral blood. This receptor was identified in a woman aged 30 to 39 with active or convalescent COVID-19. DNA of the CDR3: TGTGCCAGCAGTGAACGTCGACTAGCGGTCCTTAGCACAGATACGCAGTATTTT. Translating it yields CASSERRLAVLSTDTQYF.